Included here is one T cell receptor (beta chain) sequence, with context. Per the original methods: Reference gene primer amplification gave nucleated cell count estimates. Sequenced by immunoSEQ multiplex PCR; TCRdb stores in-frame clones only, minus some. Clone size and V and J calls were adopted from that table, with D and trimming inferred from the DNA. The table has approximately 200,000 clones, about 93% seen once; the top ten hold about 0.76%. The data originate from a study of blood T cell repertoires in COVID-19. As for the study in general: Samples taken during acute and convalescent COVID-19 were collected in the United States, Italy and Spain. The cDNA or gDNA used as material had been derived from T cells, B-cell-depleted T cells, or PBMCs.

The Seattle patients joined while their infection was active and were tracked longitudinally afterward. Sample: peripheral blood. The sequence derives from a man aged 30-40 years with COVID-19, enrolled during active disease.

CDR3 bases: TGTGCCAGCAGCAAGCAGGGGGTCCAAGAGACCCAGTACTTC. Translated: CASSKQGVQETQYF. The J gene is TRBJ2-5, the V gene TRBV4-2; 7 bases are shared with TRBD1. CDR3 length equals 14 residues. In germline, CDR1 is LGHNA, CDR2 YNFKEQ. Trimming at V came to 5 bases and at J to 1 base, leaving 4 bases not matched to a gene.